This entry concerns a single T cell receptor beta chain. This entry belongs to a study of T-cell memory formation after mild COVID-19. TCRdb processed the 5' RACE reads anew with MiXCR; each CDR3 protein has one entry. The repertoire includes about 400,000 distinct CDR3 sequences, under 20% of them detected once, and roughly 21% sits in the top ten. With V trimmed by 0 bases and J by 2 bases, 10 bases remained unmatched. The CDR3 spans 19 residues. Per the germline V gene, CDR1 is LGHNA and CDR2 is YNFKEQ. The receptor's source is a man younger than 35 who had mild COVID-19 (a few samples of this study predate the infection). Cell type and time point are not known. V usage is TRBV4-2 and J usage is TRBJ2-5; 12 nucleotides line up with TRBD2. Specimen: PBMCs or a T cell subset sorted from them (not recorded which). The CDR3 sequence is CASSQEGSRLAGEQETQYF. CDR3 sequence (DNA): TGTGCCAGCAGCCAAGAGGGGTCTCGACTAGCGGGGGAGCAAGAGACCCAGTACTTC.